The clone carrying this T cell receptor (beta chain) was counted only a few times. The antigen remains undetermined. This specimen belongs to a study of T cells after yellow fever vaccination. The study, taken as a whole, reports: Overall, a small share of clonotypes was seen in both CD4 and CD8 compartments. Booster samples showed a return of most primary-vaccination clones (roughly 96% CD4, around 88% CD8). Highly abundant clonotypes carried over from the bulk population could end up in FACS-sorted repertoires as contaminants.

TCRdb recomputed calls from the 5' RACE reads with MiXCR, one row per CDR3 protein. The table records a few hundred thousand distinct CDR3 sequences, about 5.2% of them present only once. With 5 bases removed from V and 4 bases from J, the gap between germline ends came to 14 bases. Germline-derived CDR1 and CDR2 are SGHTA and FQGNSA. This CDR3 spans 14 amino acids. The chain links TRBV7-2 to TRBJ1-2; the D is unclear. The sequence came from a man younger than 35 who received the YFV17D yellow fever vaccine. The sequencing used CD4+ T cells sorted from PBMCs, collected on the day of the yellow fever booster vaccination. CDR3 loop: CASSPREVGYGYTF. In DNA, the CDR3 is TGTGCCAGCAGCCCTCGTGAGGTTGGCTATGGCTACACCTTC.